The clone carrying this T cell receptor beta chain was recorded at least ten times. No antigen is known for it. The sample belongs to a study of neurological immune-mediated disorders. Study findings and constraints: Levels of TCR clonal expansion peaked in HTLV-1-associated myelopathy and reached their lowest in multiple sclerosis, under those of healthy controls.

5'RACE employing 10-nucleotide random UMIs yielded the cDNA. Over 160 million TCR-beta sequences from 15-18 subjects came from every sequencing run. From the 5' RACE reads, TCRdb called clonotypes with MiXCR, one entry per CDR3 protein. The sample includes about 30,000 distinct CDR3 sequences, around 6% of them seen just once. Trimming removed 6 bases from V and 3 bases from J; junction bases left unmatched: 0. Germline V gene data show CDR1 as LGHNA and CDR2 as YNFKEQ. This CDR3 comprises 13 residues. The sorted libraries were prepared using roughly 970,000 CD4+ or CD8+ T cells that had themselves been sorted.

Sequenced input: CD4+ T cells from blood. This sequence originates from a woman aged 50 to 65 in good health. The V gene is TRBV4-2, the J gene TRBJ2-2; the match to TRBD2 covers 8 bases. The CDR3: CASSSGDTGELFF. The CDR3 DNA reads TGTGCCAGCAGTAGCGGGGACACCGGGGAGCTGTTTTTT.